This TCR beta chain originates from a study of CD8+CD57+ T cells in acquired aplastic anemia. Study as a whole: Reads per healthy sample averaged about 10.8 million (CD4+) and 11.0 million (CD8+). Whole-study findings and limits: Around 27 CD8+ CDR3 sequences occurred in both the patients and the controls.

Germline V CDR1 and CDR2: SGHRS, YFSETQ. The length of the CDR3 is 11 residues. This clonotype was observed a few times. What it binds is unknown. Relative to the germline gene, one junction end is altered; a read error may explain this. Profiling that covered TCR beta VDJ and CDR3 relied on genomic DNA as its template. One entry per CDR3 protein results from TCRdb running MiXCR on the reads. Counted here are about 190,000 distinct CDR3 sequences, roughly half occurring once; the ten biggest clones make up approximately 15%. The specimen was sorted CD4+, CD8+, or CD8+CD57+ T cells (not recorded which) from PBMCs. The sequence came from a human donor in good health, serving as a control. The chain recombines TRBV5-1 with TRBJ2-2, with D possibly being TRBD1 (6 bases). The CDR3, as DNA: TGCGCCAGCAGCTTGGTGGGGGCGCTGTTTTTT. This gives the protein CASSLVGALFF.